The present T cell receptor beta chain was sequenced within a study of T-cell memory formation after mild COVID-19. TCRdb itself ran the 5' RACE reads through MiXCR, one entry per CDR3 protein. In the table there are some 350,000 distinct CDR3 sequences, about 16% of which are singletons. This clonotype rates as medium-sized (0.01 to 0.1%). Sample: PBMCs or a T cell subset sorted from them (not recorded which). This clonotype was sampled from a young man who had mild COVID-19 (a few samples of this study predate the infection). Cell type and time point are not known.

CDR3: CASSLPTGGYGYTF. As DNA, the CDR3 is TGTGCCAGCAGCTTACCGACAGGGGGCTATGGCTACACCTTC. The chain couples TRBV7-2 to TRBJ1-2; 9 nucleotides line up with TRBD1. This CDR3 has 14 residues. Germline CDR1 SGHTA, CDR2 FQGNSA. The ends lost 2 bases at V and 4 bases at J; junction bases unmatched: 2.